This T cell receptor (beta chain) is drawn from a study of T cell changes during pregnancy in multiple sclerosis. The CDR3 contains 18 residues. V dropped 1 base and J dropped 1; count of bases not matched to a gene: 11. In germline, CDR1 is SGHVS, CDR2 FNYEAQ. Data came from immunoSEQ multiplex PCR; TCRdb stores just in-frame clones and leaves some out. The repertoire consists of fewer than 40,000 clones, with around 91% occurring once and the leading ten covering around 0.47%. Material: CD4+ T cells from peripheral blood mononuclear cells, obtained in the second trimester of pregnancy. This receptor was obtained from a female donor in good health, enrolled as a control in a pregnancy study. V gene TRBV7-6 combines with J gene TRBJ1-1; 8 bases match TRBD1. CDR3 amino acids: CASSLVSGQAWGNTEAFF. The CDR3 DNA sequence: TGTGCCAGCAGCTTAGTTTCGGGACAGGCCTGGGGGAACACTGAAGCTTTCTTT.